What follows are 2 T cell receptor beta chains derived from one specimen sequenced in a study of cytomegalovirus exposure and HLA in healthy donors. PCR employed 60 Vbeta and 13 Jbeta primers. Repertoires were generated with immunoSEQ multiplex PCR, while TCRdb's copy carries only in-frame clones and drops some. The data show some 75,000 clones, and the top ten clones hold 4% to 5.5%. Sequenced sample: PBMCs. All receptors come from a man aged 35 to 55 in good health and CMV-seronegative.

The chain carries TRBV5-1 and TRBJ2-3, with 7 positions matching TRBD1. Germline V gene sequence: CDR1 SGHRS, CDR2 YFSETQ. J was trimmed by 8 bases and V by 3 bases; bases with no gene match: 3. The CDR3 consists of 12 residues. The CDR3: CASSWDSSTQYF. In DNA form, the CDR3 reads TGCGCCAGCAGCTGGGACAGTAGTACGCAGTATTTT.

The chain links TRBV5-6 to TRBJ1-1; the match to TRBD1 covers 9 bases. Trimming took 5 bases from V and 3 from J; bases not matched to a gene: 8. Germline V lookup: CDR1 SGHDT, CDR2 YYEEEE. This CDR3 is 15 amino acids long. The CDR3 coding sequence is TGTGCCAGCAGGTCGGGACAGGGATGGTACACTGAAGCTTTCTTT. It is translated as CASRSGQGWYTEAFF.